This T cell receptor beta chain came from a study of Graves' ophthalmopathy and Graves' hyperthyroidism. The CDR3 length is 12 residues. Trimming shortened V by 6 bases and J by 4 bases, and 10 bases separated the two germline ends. CDR1 and CDR2 (germline): PRHDT, FYEKMQ (reference sequence). As the template, RNA transcripts were used to amplify TCR beta CDR3 regions. After a first-round RT-PCR with HTBI primers, a second-round multiplex PCR was run. TCRdb passed the multiplex PCR reads through MiXCR, listing each CDR3 protein once. The data contain roughly 500,000 distinct CDR3 sequences, roughly an eighth of them singletons. Establishment of the diagnosis relied upon clinical symptoms, serum thyroxine, TRAb, thyroid ultrasound and orbital computed tomography. This clonotype came up many times. Its target is unknown. Broader study findings: As the model predicted ophthalmopathy progression, it achieved a sensitivity of roughly 69% and a specificity of approximately 72%.

Sequencing was carried out using blood. The clonotype was recovered from a woman under 40 with Graves' ophthalmopathy. The rearrangement links TRBV13 to TRBJ2-7; no firm D call. The CDR3 region is CASRGPNYEQYF. The DNA for the CDR3 is TGTGCCAGCAGAGGGCCAAATTACGAGCAGTACTTC.